The clone carrying this TCR beta chain was picked up many times. Its antigen is not known. These data are taken from a study of early T cells in non-severe SARS-CoV-2 infection. Findings and caveats of the study: Lookups in VDJdb leaned toward anti-spike CD8 responses and missed private and CD4 specificities.

CDR1 SEHNR and CDR2 FQNEAQ come from the germline V gene (reference sequence). V was trimmed by 4 bases and J by 4 bases, leaving 17 bases between them. This CDR3 is 16 amino acids long. As part of library construction, unique molecular identifiers were attached to individual cDNA molecules. TCRdb analysed the 5' RACE reads with MiXCR anew, one entry per CDR3 protein. The data show roughly 25,000 distinct CDR3 sequences, roughly 4% seen once. Specimen: whole blood. This receptor was identified in an adult who was a healthcare worker with PCR-confirmed SARS-CoV-2 infection or an uninfected control (not recorded which). The chain employs TRBV7-9 and TRBJ2-1; D may be TRBD1 (7 bases). The CDR3 DNA reads TGTGCCAGCAGCTCTCTTGACAGGGAGGTATACAATGAGCAGTTCTTC. This codes for CASSSLDREVYNEQFF.